The next 8 T cell receptor beta chains were all read from a single sample in a study of CD8 T cells in ankylosing spondylitis. TCRdb reprocessed the 5' RACE reads via MiXCR and lists one record per CDR3 protein. This table holds around 120,000 distinct CDR3 sequences, under 30% found once. Sequencing was carried out using synovial fluid, either unsorted or a sorted T cell fraction (not recorded which). These receptors were taken from a male donor with ankylosing spondylitis.

The V call is TRBV12-2, the J call TRBJ1-2; the table names TRBD1, a call not compared with the DNA. TRBV12-2 is termed a pseudogene. There are 17 residues in the CDR3. CDR3 region: CASRLARGDRANYGYTF. As DNA, the CDR3 is TGTGCAAGTCGCTTAGCGCGGGGGGACAGGGCTAACTATGGCTACACCTTC.

The J gene is TRBJ2-7, the V gene TRBV5-1; D perhaps matches TRBD1 (7 bases). Per germline, CDR1 SGHRS and CDR2 YFSETQ. CDR3 size: 14 residues. V lost 0 bases, J lost 2 bases, and 9 bases lay in between. In DNA form, the CDR3 reads TGCGCCAGCAGCTTGGTCAGGGGGGCCTACGAGCAGTACTTC. Translation: CASSLVRGAYEQYF. The variable domain in full, completed from reference TRBV5-1 and TRBJ2-7, reads KAGVTQTPRYLIKTRGQQVTLSCSPISGHRSVSWYQQTPGQGLQFLFEYFSETQRNKGNFPGRFSGRQFSNSRSEMNVSTLELGDSALYLCASSLVRGAYEQYFGPGTRLTVT.

The chain has TRBV30 and TRBJ2-3; D is uncertain. The CDR3 sequence is 12 residues long. Germline V CDR1 and CDR2: GTSNPN, SVGIG (reference sequence). The germline V and J ends were trimmed by 2 bases and 8 bases, with 11 bases remaining between them. CDR3 bases: TGTGCCTGGAGTACACCCCTCGGTACGCAGTATTTT. Protein product: CAWSTPLGTQYF.

The table lists this clonotype with a few counts. The chain couples TRBV12-3 or TRBV12-4 to TRBJ2-2; TRBD2 aligns across 9 bases. Trimming took 6 bases from V and 2 from J; bases not matched to a gene: 4. The CDR3 covers 15 residues. The CDR3 DNA follows: TGTGCCAGCAGGTCTCTAGCGGGAAACACCGGGGAGCTGTTTTTT. Protein sequence: CASRSLAGNTGELFF.

The chain uses TRBV6-1 and TRBJ1-5, with D possibly being TRBD1 (6 bases). V lost 4 bases and J lost 4, with 11 bases in between. The germline gives CDR1 MNHNS, CDR2 SASEGT. This CDR3 region has 14 residues. Here the CDR3 reads CASSGTVANQPQHF. As DNA, the CDR3 is TGTGCCAGCAGTGGGACAGTAGCGAATCAGCCCCAGCATTTT.

This clonotype was picked up a small number of times. The CDR3 sequence: CASSLAERDGNEQYF. Here the CDR3 DNA reads TGCGCCAGCAGCTTGGCCGAAAGGGATGGGAACGAGCAGTACTTC. The chain uses TRBV5-1 and TRBJ2-7; no clear D gene. Germline loops: CDR1 SGHRS, CDR2 YFSETQ. Trimming removed 0 bases from V and 5 bases from J, with 15 bases in between. This CDR3 is built from 15 residues. Looking up the rest from reference TRBV5-1 and TRBJ2-7 gives the full variable domain: KAGVTQTPRYLIKTRGQQVTLSCSPISGHRSVSWYQQTPGQGLQFLFEYFSETQRNKGNFPGRFSGRQFSNSRSEMNVSTLELGDSALYLCASSLAERDGNEQYFGPGTRLTVT.

The chain combines TRBV20-1 with TRBJ2-7, with TRBD2 as a possible D gene (5 bases). V was trimmed by 6 bases and J by 2 bases, leaving 17 bases between them. This CDR3 has 14 residues. The germline V gene encodes CDR1 DFQATT and CDR2 SNEGSKA (reference sequence). The DNA of the CDR3 is TGCAGTGCCCACTGGCGGGTAACCCCCTACGAGCAGTACTTC. Protein product: CSAHWRVTPYEQYF.

This clonotype was seen a few times. The chain has TRBV7-9 and TRBJ2-1; 7 bases align to TRBD1. V dropped 5 bases and J dropped 0; count of bases not matched to a gene: 7. From germline, CDR1 is SEHNR and CDR2 FQNEAQ (reference sequence). The CDR3 spans 16 residues. CDR3 DNA sequence: TGTGCCAGCAGCCCCTGGGACAGCCTCTCCTACAATGAGCAGTTCTTC. Translated, it gives CASSPWDSLSYNEQFF.